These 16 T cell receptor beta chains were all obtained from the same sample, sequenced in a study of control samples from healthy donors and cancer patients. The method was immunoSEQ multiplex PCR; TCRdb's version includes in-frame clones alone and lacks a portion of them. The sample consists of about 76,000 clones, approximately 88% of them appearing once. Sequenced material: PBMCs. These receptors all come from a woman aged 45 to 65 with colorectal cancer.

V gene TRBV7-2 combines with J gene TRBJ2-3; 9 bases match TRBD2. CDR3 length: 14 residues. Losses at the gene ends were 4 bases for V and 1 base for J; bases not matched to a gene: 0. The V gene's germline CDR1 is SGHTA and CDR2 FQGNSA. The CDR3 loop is CASSSSGGTDTQYF. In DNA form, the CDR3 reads TGTGCCAGCAGCTCTAGCGGGGGCACAGATACGCAGTATTTT.

CDR3 in amino acids: CASSHRQVLSGNTIYF. The CDR3, as DNA: TGTGCCAGCAGCCATAGACAGGTCCTCTCTGGAAACACCATATATTTT. This chain uses TRBV28 with TRBJ1-3; D is perhaps TRBD1 (6 bases). Germline V gene lookup returns CDR1 MDHEN and CDR2 SYDVKM. The V gene lost 6 bases and the J gene lost 0 bases, with 15 bases spanning the gap. CDR3 size: 16 residues. The full variable domain, completed using reference TRBV28 and TRBJ1-3, is DVKVTQSSRYLVKRTGEKVFLECVQDMDHENMFWYRQDPGLGLRLIYFSYDVKMKEKGDIPEGYSVSREKKERFSLILESASTNQTSMYLCASSHRQVLSGNTIYFGEGSWLTVV.

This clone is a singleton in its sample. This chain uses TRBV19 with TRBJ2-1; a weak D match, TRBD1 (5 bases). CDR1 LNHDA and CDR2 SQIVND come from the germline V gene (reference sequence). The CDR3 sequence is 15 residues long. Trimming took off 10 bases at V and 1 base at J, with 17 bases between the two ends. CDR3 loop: CATGRQGGSYNEQFF. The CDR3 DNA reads TGTGCCACAGGGCGCCAGGGTGGTTCCTACAATGAGCAGTTCTTC.

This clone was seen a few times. The CDR3 DNA reads TGTGCCAGCAGCCCAGATAACTATGGCTACACCTTC. Encoded protein: CASSPDNYGYTF. The chain uses TRBV2 and TRBJ1-2, with D unresolved. The germline gives CDR1 SNHLY, CDR2 FYNNEI. This CDR3 is built from 12 residues. The germline V and J ends were trimmed by 6 bases and 1 base, with 6 bases remaining between them. Complete variable domain (other parts from reference TRBV2 and TRBJ1-2): EPEVTQTPSHQVTQMGQEVILRCVPISNHLYFYWYRQILGQKVEFLVSFYNNEISEKSEIFDDQFSVERPDGSNFTLKIRSTKLEDSAMYFCASSPDNYGYTFGSGTRLTVV.

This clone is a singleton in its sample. The CDR3 sequence: CASSALAGFYNEQFF. In DNA form, the CDR3 reads TGTGCCAGCAGCGCACTAGCGGGTTTTTACAATGAGCAGTTCTTC. The chain is built from TRBV9 and TRBJ2-1; TRBD2 aligns across 9 bases. The length of the CDR3 is 15 residues. Germline assignment: CDR1 SGDLS and CDR2 YYNGEE. V lost 3 bases and J lost 4; bases outside the gene matches: 5.

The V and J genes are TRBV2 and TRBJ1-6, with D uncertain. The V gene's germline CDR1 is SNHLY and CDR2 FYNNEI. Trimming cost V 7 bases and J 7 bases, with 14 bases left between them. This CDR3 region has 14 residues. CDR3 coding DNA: TGTGCCAGCAAGATAGACCTGGGCAATTCACCCCTCCACTTT. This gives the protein CASKIDLGNSPLHF.

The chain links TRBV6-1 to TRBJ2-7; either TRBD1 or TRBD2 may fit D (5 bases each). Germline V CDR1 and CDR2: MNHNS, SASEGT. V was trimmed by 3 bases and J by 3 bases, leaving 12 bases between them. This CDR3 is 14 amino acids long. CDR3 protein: CASSDSRGLYEQYV. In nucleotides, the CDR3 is TGTGCCAGCAGTGACAGCCGGGGCCTCTACGAGCAGTACGTC.

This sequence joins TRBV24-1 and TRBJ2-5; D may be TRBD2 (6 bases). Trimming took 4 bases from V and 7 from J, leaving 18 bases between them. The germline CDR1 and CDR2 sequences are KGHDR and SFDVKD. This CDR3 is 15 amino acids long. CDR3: CATSDSAGWDGTQYF. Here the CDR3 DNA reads TGTGCCACCAGTGACTCCGCGGGGTGGGATGGGACCCAGTACTTC.

This CDR3 is CASTPGQAYYGYTF. In DNA form, the CDR3 reads TGTGCCAGTACCCCGGGACAGGCCTACTATGGCTACACCTTC. The J gene is TRBJ1-2, the V gene TRBV19; 8 bases match TRBD1. CDR3 length: 14 residues. Trimming removed 7 bases from V and 3 bases from J; junction bases left unmatched: 7. Looked up from germline, CDR1 is LNHDA and CDR2 is SQIVND (reference sequence).

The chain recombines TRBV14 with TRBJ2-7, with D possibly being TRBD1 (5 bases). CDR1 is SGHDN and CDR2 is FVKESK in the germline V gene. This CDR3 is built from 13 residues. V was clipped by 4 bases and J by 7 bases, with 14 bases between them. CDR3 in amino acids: CASSRLQVGEQYV. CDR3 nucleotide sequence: TGTGCCAGCAGCCGTTTACAGGTCGGAGAGCAGTACGTC.

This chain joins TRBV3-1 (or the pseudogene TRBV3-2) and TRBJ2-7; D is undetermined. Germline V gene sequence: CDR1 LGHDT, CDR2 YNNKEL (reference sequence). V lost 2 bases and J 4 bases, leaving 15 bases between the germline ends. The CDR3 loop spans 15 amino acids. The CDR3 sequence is CASSQSPSTYYEQYV. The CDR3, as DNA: TGTGCCAGCAGCCAATCGCCCTCTACTTATTACGAGCAGTACGTC.

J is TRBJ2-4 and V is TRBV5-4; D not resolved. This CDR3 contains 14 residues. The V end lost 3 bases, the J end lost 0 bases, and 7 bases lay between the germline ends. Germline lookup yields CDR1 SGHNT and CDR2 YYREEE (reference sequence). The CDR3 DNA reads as TGTGCCAGCAGCTCCAACCGAGCCAAAAACATTCAGTACTTC. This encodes CASSSNRAKNIQYF.

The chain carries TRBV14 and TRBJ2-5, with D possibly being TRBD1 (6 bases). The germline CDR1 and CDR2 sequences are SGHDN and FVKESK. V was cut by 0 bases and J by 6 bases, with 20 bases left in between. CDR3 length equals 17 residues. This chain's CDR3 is CASSQESVQGEWKTQYF. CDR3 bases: TGTGCCAGCAGCCAAGAGTCCGTACAGGGAGAATGGAAGACCCAGTACTTC.

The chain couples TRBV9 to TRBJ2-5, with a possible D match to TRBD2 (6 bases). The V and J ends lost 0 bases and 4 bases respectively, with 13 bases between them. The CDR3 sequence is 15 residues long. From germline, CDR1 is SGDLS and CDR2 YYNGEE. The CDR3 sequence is CASSVEAGMVETQYF. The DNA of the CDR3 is TGTGCCAGCAGCGTAGAGGCGGGGATGGTAGAGACCCAGTACTTC.

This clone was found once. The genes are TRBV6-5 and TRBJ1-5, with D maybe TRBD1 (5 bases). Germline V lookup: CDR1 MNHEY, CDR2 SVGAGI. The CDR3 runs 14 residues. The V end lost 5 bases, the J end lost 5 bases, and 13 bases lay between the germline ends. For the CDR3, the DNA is TGTGCCAGCAGTAACCGGCCGGGGGATCAGCCCCAGCATTTT. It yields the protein CASSNRPGDQPQHF.

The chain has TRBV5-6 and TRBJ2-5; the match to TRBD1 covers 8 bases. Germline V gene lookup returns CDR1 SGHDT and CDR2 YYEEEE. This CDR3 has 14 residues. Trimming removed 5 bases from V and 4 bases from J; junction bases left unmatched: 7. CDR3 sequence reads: CASSLSGGRETQYF. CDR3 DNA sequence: TGTGCCAGCAGTCTCTCAGGGGGCCGAGAGACCCAGTACTTC.